One sample yielded the 10 T cell receptor beta chains listed below, sequenced in a study of STAT5B mutations in CD4+ large granular lymphocyte leukemia. The data were produced by immunoSEQ multiplex PCR, yet TCRdb's version contains in-frame clones alone and is incomplete. The data show tens of thousands of clones, roughly 79% seen once. Material for sequencing was CD4+ T cells from blood buffy coats. These receptors came from a human donor in good health.

V is TRBV7-9 and J is TRBJ2-5, with 9 bases fitting TRBD1. With 4 bases clipped from V and 5 bases from J, the junction kept 5 bases outside the gene matches. Germline CDR1 reads SEHNR; CDR2 reads FQNEAQ (reference sequence). The CDR3 sequence is 14 residues long. The CDR3 spells CASSSQGARETQYF. The DNA for the CDR3 is TGTGCCAGCAGCTCACAGGGGGCGCGGGAGACCCAGTACTTC.

CDR3 loop: CASSLGPPGGGSPLHF. CDR3 DNA sequence: TGTGCCAGCAGCTTAGGACCCCCCGGAGGGGGTTCACCCCTCCACTTT. This rearrangement joins TRBV7-8 to TRBJ1-6, with D perhaps TRBD1 (6 bases). CDR3 length: 16 residues. Trimming stripped 1 base from V and 9 bases from J, with 16 bases between. Germline values: CDR1 SGHVS, CDR2 FQNEAQ.

This clone was detected only a few times. The chain has TRBV7-2 and TRBJ2-1; D might be TRBD1 (5 bases). V was trimmed by 4 bases and J by 8 bases, leaving 15 bases between them. In germline, CDR1 is SGHTA, CDR2 FQGNSA. The length of the CDR3 is 14 residues. For the CDR3, the DNA is TGTGCCAGCAGCTCCCAGAGTGACAGTGATGAGCAGTTCTTC. This codes for CASSSQSDSDEQFF.

This chain connects TRBV9 to TRBJ2-7; possible D gene TRBD2, 7 bases. CDR1 SGDLS and CDR2 YYNGEE come from the germline V gene. Trimming took off 0 bases at V and 2 bases at J, with 9 bases between the two ends. CDR3 length: 14 residues. The CDR3 coding sequence is TGTGCCAGCAGCGTAGAGGGGGGGCCCTACGAGCAGTACTTC. Protein sequence: CASSVEGGPYEQYF.

This clone was detected a few times. The chain is built from TRBV5-1 and TRBJ2-2; TRBD2 might be the D (6 bases). The CDR3 extends over 15 amino acids. CDR1 SGHRS and CDR2 YFSETQ come from the germline V gene. The V end lost 4 bases, the J end lost 0 bases, and 10 bases lay between the germline ends. CDR3 region: CASSPGTPNTGELFF. The CDR3 DNA reads TGCGCCAGCAGCCCCGGGACTCCGAACACCGGGGAGCTGTTTTTT. The variable domain in full, completed from reference TRBV5-1 and TRBJ2-2, reads KAGVTQTPRYLIKTRGQQVTLSCSPISGHRSVSWYQQTPGQGLQFLFEYFSETQRNKGNFPGRFSGRQFSNSRSEMNVSTLELGDSALYLCASSPGTPNTGELFFGEGSRLTVL.

This chain connects TRBV28 to TRBJ1-4; TRBD1 agrees at 7 bases. V was pared by 4 bases and J by 4 bases, with 3 bases of the junction left unmatched. The CDR3 spans 14 residues. From germline, CDR1 is MDHEN and CDR2 SYDVKM. CDR3 sequence: CASSSGQLNEKLFF. The CDR3 DNA is TGTGCCAGCAGTTCGGGACAGCTTAATGAAAAACTGTTTTTT.

The chain uses TRBV19 and TRBJ2-5; 8 bases are a match to TRBD2. The germline gives CDR1 LNHDA, CDR2 SQIVND (reference sequence). V shed 1 base, J shed 5 bases, and the junction held 6 bases outside the gene matches. The CDR3 is 15 residues long. CDR3 sequence: CASSIGEREIETQYF. As DNA, the CDR3 is TGTGCCAGTAGTATAGGGGAGCGGGAGATTGAGACCCAGTACTTC.

V is TRBV18 and J is TRBJ2-7, with TRBD2 identical over 7 bases. Trimming at V came to 3 bases and at J to 1 base, leaving 9 bases not matched to a gene. The germline gives CDR1 KGHSH, CDR2 LQKENI. This CDR3 spans 16 amino acids. DNA of the CDR3: TGTGCCAGCTCACCCACAGTAGCGGGTCCATCCTACGAGCAGTACTTC. This codes for CASSPTVAGPSYEQYF.

The genes are TRBV7-2 and TRBJ2-5; perhaps TRBD1 as D (5 bases). The J call is uncertain, as TRBJ2-7 better fits the DNA end. The CDR3 has 13 amino acids. The V gene's germline CDR1 is SGHTA and CDR2 FQGNSA. The DNA of the CDR3 is TGTGCCAGCAGCGCCGGCAGGGACTACGAGCAGTACTTC. Encoded protein: CASSAGRDYEQYF.

The chain employs TRBV4-2 and TRBJ1-1; the D gene is possibly TRBD1 (5 bases). Germline loops: CDR1 LGHNA, CDR2 YNFKEQ. Trimming removed 0 bases from V and 5 bases from J, with 13 bases in between. The CDR3 has 15 amino acids. CDR3 region: CASSQEGGAKTEAFF. CDR3 nucleotide sequence: TGTGCCAGCAGCCAAGAAGGTGGGGCAAAGACTGAAGCTTTCTTT.